These 10 T cell receptor beta chains were all obtained from the same sample, sequenced in a study of OX40 agonist ivuxolimab in advanced cancers. The method was immunoSEQ multiplex PCR; TCRdb's version includes in-frame clones alone and lacks a portion of them. The sample includes some 20,000 clones, 87% of them seen just once. The sequenced sample was CD4+ or CD8+ T cells sorted from blood, obtained in a trial of the OX40 agonist ivuxolimab. The receptors were sampled from an adult with an advanced solid tumor such as melanoma, head and neck, liver or kidney cancer.

This chain links TRBV6-1 with TRBJ2-7; D may be TRBD1 or TRBD2 (6 bases each). The CDR3 has 16 amino acids. In germline, CDR1 is MNHNS, CDR2 SASEGT. V lost 2 bases and J 1 base, leaving 15 bases between the germline ends. The CDR3 here is CASSEQGPGVSYEQYF. CDR3 coding DNA: TGTGCCAGCAGTGAACAGGGGCCGGGGGTTTCCTACGAGCAGTACTTC.

This chain uses TRBV27 with TRBJ2-1; D is perhaps TRBD1 (5 bases). Trimming cost V 2 bases and J 10 bases, with 12 bases left between them. The CDR3 covers 13 residues. The germline V gene has CDR1 MNHEY and CDR2 SMNVEV (reference sequence). The CDR3 region is CASSLGAVGEQFF. In DNA, the CDR3 is TGTGCCAGCAGTTTAGGGGCGGTCGGGGAGCAGTTCTTC.

This chain connects TRBV5-6 to TRBJ1-1; TRBD1 might be the D (5 bases). Trimming pared 3 bases from V and 4 bases from J, leaving 7 bases between. Germline V gene lookup returns CDR1 SGHDT and CDR2 YYEEEE. The CDR3 is made up of 12 amino acids. The CDR3 region has the DNA TGTGCCAGCAGCTGGGGGTTCACTGAAGCTTTCTTT. Its translation: CASSWGFTEAFF.

The genes are TRBV7-9 and TRBJ1-5; tentative D call: TRBD1 (5 bases). Trimming cost V 2 bases and J 7 bases, with 12 bases left between them. Germline CDR1 is SEHNR and CDR2 is FQNEAQ (reference sequence). The CDR3 has 14 amino acids. CDR3 amino acids: CASSLQGIDQPQHF. In DNA, the CDR3 is TGTGCCAGCAGCTTACAGGGTATCGACCAGCCCCAGCATTTT. The complete variable domain, with remaining parts taken from reference TRBV7-9 and TRBJ1-5, reads DTGVSQNPRHKITKRGQNVTFRCDPISEHNRLYWYRQTLGQGPEFLTYFQNEAQLEKSRLLSDRFSAERPKGSFSTLEIQRTEQGDSAMYLCASSLQGIDQPQHFGDGTRLSIL.

A note on this clone: The junction departs from the called germline gene at one end, perhaps through a read error. The gene calls are TRBV7-9 and TRBJ2-7, with D unclear. CDR3 length equals 11 residues. From germline, CDR1 is SEHNR and CDR2 FQNEAQ (reference sequence). CDR3 region: CASSPSDEQYF. CDR3 coding DNA: TGTGCCAGCAGCCCCTCCGACGAGCAGTACTTC.

V is TRBV7-9 and J is TRBJ2-5, with 9 bases identical to TRBD2. Germline lookup yields CDR1 SEHNR and CDR2 FQNEAQ (reference sequence). This CDR3 region has 15 residues. The V gene end was trimmed by 2 bases and the J gene end by 4 bases; junction bases not matched to a gene: 5. CDR3 bases: TGTGCCAGCAGCTTACCGCGGGGGGGCATAGAGACCCAGTACTTC. It is translated as CASSLPRGGIETQYF.

This chain connects TRBV4-1 to TRBJ1-5; D is uncertain. Germline V gene sequence: CDR1 MGHRA, CDR2 YSYEKL. Trimming removed 0 bases from V and 4 bases from J, with 7 bases in between. CDR3 length: 14 residues. The CDR3, as DNA: TGCGCCAGCAGCCAAGACAGATATAATCAGCCCCAGCATTTT. Its protein product is CASSQDRYNQPQHF.

The V call is TRBV7-9, the J call TRBJ2-1, with D uncertain. This CDR3 contains 13 residues. V lost 2 bases and J 8 bases, leaving 10 bases between the germline ends. The germline gives CDR1 SEHNR, CDR2 FQNEAQ (reference sequence). In DNA form, the CDR3 reads TGTGCCAGCAGCTTATTGGCGATGGATGAGCAGTTCTTC. It specifies CASSLLAMDEQFF.

The gene calls are TRBV4-3 and TRBJ2-7; 8 nucleotides align to TRBD1. Germline V lookup: CDR1 LGHNA, CDR2 YSLEER. V shed 4 bases, J shed 2 bases, and the junction held 4 bases outside the gene matches. The CDR3 is 14 residues long. CDR3 protein: CASSPGQETYEQYF. The DNA for the CDR3 is TGCGCCAGCAGCCCGGGACAGGAGACCTACGAGCAGTACTTC.

The chain has TRBV10-2 and TRBJ2-1; 7 nucleotides agree with TRBD1. Germline V gene sequence: CDR1 WSHSY, CDR2 SAAADI. The junction had 10 bases not matched to a gene; V was cut back by 7 bases and J by 7 bases. This CDR3 has 14 amino acids. The CDR3 is CASMHRGAFNEQFF. CDR3 sequence (DNA): TGCGCCAGCATGCACAGGGGAGCCTTTAATGAGCAGTTCTTC.